The 27 T cell receptor delta chains in this list originate from one sample, sequenced in a study of Vδ1+ human thymocytes. Study-wide points: In the thymus, TRG and TRD repertoires looked highly polyclonal with Gaussian CDR3 lengths.

No cognate antigen is known for these TCRs. Sequences come from RNA converted to cDNA by reverse transcription. The CDR3 regions were amplified by multiplex PCR from V-gene primers to a constant-region primer. TCRdb reapplied CATT to the multiplex PCR reads. Of some 25,000 delta-chain clones in the sample, more than 6.5% are singletons; the top ten hold roughly 0.99%. The sample consisted of Vdelta1+ gamma-delta thymocytes from the thymus. Subset denoted: FACS-sorted CD3+ TCRalphabeta- TCRVdelta1+ TCRVdelta2- thymocytes. All receptors come from a girl less than two years old who had congenital heart surgery.

The rearrangement joins TRDV1 to TRDJ1; D is possibly TRDD3 (6 bases). Germline V lookup: CDR1 TSWWSYY, CDR2 QGS. The CDR3 consists of 19 residues. V lost 2 bases to trimming and J lost 0 bases, with 22 bases between them. CDR3 sequence reads: CALGESRTGLGPYTDKLIF. The CDR3, as DNA: TGTGCTCTTGGGGAAAGCCGTACTGGGTTGGGCCCTTACACCGATAAACTCATCTTT.

In this sample, this clone is medium-sized. The V gene is TRDV2, the J gene TRDJ1; D is uncertain. Germline V gives CDR1 GEAIGNYY, CDR2 EKD. The CDR3 has 19 residues. CDR3 in amino acids: CASVGAALSRFIFTDKLIF. CDR3 sequence (DNA): TGTGCTTCCGTCGGGGCGGCCCTATCCAGATTTATATTCACCGATAAACTCATCTTT.

This clone was observed a few times. The chain links TRDV1 to TRDJ1; 13 nucleotides line up with TRDD3. V was pared by 1 base and J by 5 bases, with 19 bases of the junction left unmatched. This CDR3 has 21 amino acids. Germline V gives CDR1 TSWWSYY, CDR2 QGS. Here the CDR3 DNA reads TGTGCTCTTGGGGAACCGTCTGACTTCCACTGGGGGATACGCCCGTTTGATAAACTCATCTTT. It specifies CALGEPSDFHWGIRPFDKLIF.

Only a few counts were recorded for this clone. V usage is TRDV1 and J usage is TRDJ1; weak D call: TRDD3 (5 bases). CDR1 and CDR2 from the germline V gene are TSWWSYY and QGS. The CDR3 sequence is 17 residues long. Trimming cost V 2 bases and J 6 bases, with 22 bases left between them. The CDR3 coding sequence is TGTGCTCTTGGGGAAGAAGGGGGTGGAGAATACCATAATAAACTCATCTTT. It translates to CALGEEGGGEYHNKLIF.

The chain couples TRDV1 to TRDJ2; the D call may be TRDD2 or TRDD3 (5 bases each). Germline V gives CDR1 TSWWSYY, CDR2 QGS. The CDR3 extends over 22 amino acids. The germline V and J ends were trimmed by 4 bases and 0 bases, with 30 bases remaining between them. The CDR3 protein is CALGVHAPGILMRPPLTAQLFF. The CDR3 nucleotides are TGTGCTCTTGGGGTACACGCGCCTGGGATCCTAATGCGACCCCCTTTGACAGCACAACTCTTCTTT.

As for this clone: Other nucleotide sequences in the sample specify the same CDR3. The chain has TRDV1 and TRDJ1, with D possibly matching TRDD3 (5 bases). This CDR3 comprises 15 residues. Germline CDR1 and CDR2: TSWWSYY and QGS. V was trimmed by 0 bases and J by 0 bases, leaving 8 bases between them. CDR3 in DNA: TGTGCTCTTGGGGAACTAGGGGGGTACACCGATAAACTCATCTTT. It yields the protein CALGELGGYTDKLIF.

This clone was seen a handful of times. The rearrangement joins TRDV1 to TRDJ1; a possible D gene is TRDD3 (10 bases). Trimming pared 3 bases from V and 0 bases from J, leaving 26 bases between. The CDR3 spans 20 residues. Germline loops: CDR1 TSWWSYY, CDR2 QGS. Written as DNA, the CDR3 is TGTGCTCTTGGGGACACCTTCCTACCGGGGGATACGCCGGACACCGATAAACTCATCTTT. Translating gives CALGDTFLPGDTPDTDKLIF.

The chain recombines TRDV1 with TRDJ1, with TRDD3 matching over 9 bases. The CDR3 totals 23 residues. From germline, CDR1 is TSWWSYY and CDR2 QGS. The ends lost 2 bases at V and 0 bases at J; junction bases unmatched: 25. This CDR3 reads CALGELSTTGGDAIGSNTDKLIF. The CDR3 nucleotides are TGTGCTCTTGGGGAATTGTCCACCACTGGGGGAGACGCCATCGGGAGTAACACCGATAAACTCATCTTT.

This clone showed up just a few times. The chain uses TRDV1 and TRDJ1; 8 bases are shared with TRDD3. The trim removed 3 bases at V and 0 bases at J, leaving 9 bases unmatched. The CDR3 is 17 residues long. Germline V CDR1 and CDR2: TSWWSYY, QGS. The CDR3, as DNA: TGTGCTCTTGGGGAGCGTTGGGGGATTTCGGACACCGATAAACTCATCTTT. Translating gives CALGERWGISDTDKLIF.

This chain uses TRDV1 with TRDJ1; a weak D match, TRDD3 (6 bases). Per the germline V gene, CDR1 is TSWWSYY and CDR2 is QGS. Trimming pared 6 bases from V and 0 bases from J, leaving 20 bases between. The CDR3 runs 17 residues. CDR3 nucleotide sequence: TGTGCTCTTGGCTTTACTGGGATTCGCCCTTACACCGATAAACTCATCTTT. It encodes CALGFTGIRPYTDKLIF.

This sequence joins TRDV1 and TRDJ1, with TRDD3 identical over 10 bases. The length of the CDR3 is 19 residues. Germline V lookup: CDR1 TSWWSYY, CDR2 QGS. V lost 5 bases to trimming and J lost 7 bases; unmatched junction nucleotides: 22. The CDR3: CALGRKSVLGDRAPPKLIF. As DNA, the CDR3 is TGTGCTCTTGGGCGAAAAAGCGTGCTGGGGGATAGAGCACCCCCTAAACTCATCTTT.

The V gene is uncalled and the J gene is TRDJ1; TRDD3, the D gene given by the table, was not confirmed from the DNA. The length of the CDR3 is 23 residues. The CDR3 coding sequence is TGTGCTCTTGGGGATACTCCTTCCGCCCAACTGGGGGATTTGGGTCCGTACACCGATAAACTCATCTTT. It translates to CALGDTPSAQLGDLGPYTDKLIF.

The chain combines TRDV1 with TRDJ1; unclear D gene. From germline, CDR1 is TSWWSYY and CDR2 QGS. The V and J ends lost 2 bases and 5 bases respectively, with 24 bases between them. The CDR3 totals 18 residues. In nucleotides, the CDR3 is TGTGCTCTTGGGGAAAACAGCTTCACGAGTACTCCGGGTGATAAACTCATCTTT. Amino acids: CALGENSFTSTPGDKLIF.

This clone has a handful of counts. The rearrangement links TRDV1 to TRDJ1, with 10 bases matching TRDD3. This CDR3 contains 23 residues. The ends lost 1 base at V and 1 base at J; junction bases unmatched: 24. Germline loops: CDR1 TSWWSYY, CDR2 QGS. In DNA, the CDR3 is TGTGCTCTTGGGGAACAATCCGCCACTTACTGGGGGATGTCGGCCCGCGGCACCGATAAACTCATCTTT. This codes for CALGEQSATYWGMSARGTDKLIF.

This sequence joins TRDV1 and TRDJ1, with TRDD3 matching over 9 bases. This CDR3 comprises 17 residues. The germline CDR1 and CDR2 sequences are TSWWSYY and QGS. In nucleotides, the CDR3 is TGTGCCCTCCTCCCCTACTGGGGGAACCCGTACACCGATAAACTCATCTTT. It translates to CALLPYWGNPYTDKLIF.

This clone was seen a few times. The chain joins TRDV1 to TRDJ1; D gene uncertain. This CDR3 has 12 amino acids. Between the trimmed V and J ends, which lost 2 bases and 10 bases, there was a span of 11 bases. From germline, CDR1 is TSWWSYY and CDR2 QGS. The CDR3 DNA is TGTGCTCTTGGGGAATTCTCCCAAGGACTCATCTTT. It specifies CALGEFSQGLIF.

This chain links TRDV1 with TRDJ1; 8 bases are shared with TRDD3. V lost 1 base, J lost 0 bases, and 13 bases stayed unmatched. The CDR3 sequence is 19 residues long. Germline V gives CDR1 TSWWSYY, CDR2 QGS. The CDR3 here is CALGERGVLGVAYTDKLIF. CDR3 nucleotides: TGTGCTCTTGGGGAACGGGGCGTACTGGGGGTCGCGTACACCGATAAACTCATCTTT.

In this sample, this clone turned up a few times. The chain links TRDV1 to TRDJ1, with 8 positions matching TRDD2. V was pared by 5 bases and J by 0 bases, with 26 bases of the junction left unmatched. Germline V gene lookup returns CDR1 TSWWSYY and CDR2 QGS. The CDR3 loop spans 22 amino acids. DNA for the CDR3: TGTGCTCTTGGGCCCATCGGAGGACTTCCTACGATCCCAACCCATTACACCGATAAACTCATCTTT. Its protein product is CALGPIGGLPTIPTHYTDKLIF.

This clone appeared a few times. V and J are TRDV1 and TRDJ1; 13 bases are a match to TRDD3. CDR1 is TSWWSYY, CDR2 QGS, per germline. CDR3 length: 17 amino acids. The trim removed 2 bases at V and 5 bases at J, leaving 8 bases unmatched. The CDR3 DNA follows: TGTGCTCTTGGGGAATGCGCGACTGGGGGATACGTGGATAAACTCATCTTT. Translation: CALGECATGGYVDKLIF.

The chain employs TRDV1 and TRDJ1, with TRDD3 matching over 12 bases. Germline assignment: CDR1 TSWWSYY and CDR2 QGS. Unmatched junction bases numbered 14, after V lost 0 bases and J lost 0 bases. This CDR3 is built from 21 residues. CDR3 in amino acids: CALGELDSASGGYGYTDKLIF. CDR3 DNA: TGTGCTCTTGGGGAACTAGACTCTGCTTCTGGGGGATACGGGTACACCGATAAACTCATCTTT.

The V gene is uncalled and the J gene is TRDJ1; TRDD3 reflects the table's D call only, with no check against the DNA. The CDR3 consists of 18 residues. CDR3 region: CALGVLPIWGIHTDKLIF. CDR3 in DNA: TGTGCTCTTGGGGTCCTTCCGATCTGGGGGATACACACCGATAAACTCATCTTT.

This clone occurred a few times. V usage is TRDV1 and J usage is TRDJ1; a weak D match, TRDD3 (6 bases). V was pared by 5 bases and J by 0 bases, with 28 bases between. Per germline, CDR1 TSWWSYY and CDR2 QGS. The CDR3 is 20 residues long. The CDR3 DNA reads TGTGCTCTTGGGTACCCAAATCCCTACTTCTGGGGTTCTTACACCGATAAACTCATCTTT. It codes for CALGYPNPYFWGSYTDKLIF.

This clone was detected once. The rearrangement joins TRDV1 to TRDJ2; D tentatively reads TRDD2 or TRDD3 (8 bases each). Germline matching of the DNA provided the J gene here, since TCRdb leaves it blank. The CDR3 length is 22 residues. V lost 0 bases, J lost 8 bases, and 34 bases lay in between. Germline loops: CDR1 TSWWSYY, CDR2 QGS. The CDR3 coding sequence is TGTGCTCTTGGGGAACTATCTACTTCCTACGTATTAGGGATACGAGGAATTGCACAACTCTTCTTT. Protein: CALGELSTSYVLGIRGIAQLFF.

This clone was found a few times. The V and J genes are TRDV1 and TRDJ1; no clear D gene. The CDR3 is 15 residues long. Per the germline V gene, CDR1 is TSWWSYY and CDR2 is QGS. With 0 bases removed from V and 4 bases from J, the gap between germline ends came to 12 bases. The CDR3 spells CALGELWNGNDKLIF. The CDR3 DNA follows: TGTGCTCTTGGGGAACTTTGGAATGGTAACGATAAACTCATCTTT.

This chain connects TRDV1 to TRDJ1; the D gene is possibly TRDD3 (5 bases). Germline V gives CDR1 TSWWSYY, CDR2 QGS. The CDR3 consists of 18 residues. The ends were cut back, 4 bases at V and 0 bases at J, with 21 bases in the middle. CDR3 nucleotides: TGTGCTCTTGGGGGCCCGGGGGTACGCTCGATTTACACCGATAAACTCATCTTT. This codes for CALGGPGVRSIYTDKLIF.

This clone was observed a few times. The genes are TRDV1 and TRDJ1, with TRDD3 matching 13 bases. The CDR3 length is 21 residues. The junction had 16 bases not matched to a gene; V was cut back by 3 bases and J by 0 bases. Germline V gene sequence: CDR1 TSWWSYY, CDR2 QGS. The DNA for the CDR3 is TGTGCTCTTGGGGATGCTTTACTGGGGGATACGGCCCACCCGTACACCGATAAACTCATCTTT. Translation: CALGDALLGDTAHPYTDKLIF.

This clone was detected only a few times. The chain combines TRDV1 with TRDJ1; the D is unclear. Germline CDR1 TSWWSYY, CDR2 QGS. This CDR3 is built from 19 residues. The V and J ends lost 0 bases and 0 bases respectively, with 20 bases between them. In nucleotides, the CDR3 is TGTGCTCTTGGGGAACTCTCCCCCCACAACCGGGACCACACCGATAAACTCATCTTT. Amino acid sequence: CALGELSPHNRDHTDKLIF.